Included here is one T cell receptor beta chain sequence, with context. V lost 1 base, J lost 2 bases, and 18 bases lay in between. The CDR3 is made up of 18 amino acids. Germline CDR1 and CDR2: LGHNA and YNFKEQ. Clones were read by immunoSEQ multiplex PCR, and TCRdb kept only the in-frame ones, dropping some. Counted here are tens of thousands of clones, just over 85% occurring once; the ten biggest clones make up roughly 8%. The data derive from a study of T cell changes during pregnancy in multiple sclerosis. The receptor was derived from a female donor in good health, enrolled as a control in a pregnancy study. The chain joins TRBV4-2 to TRBJ1-5, with unresolved D. The sample in question was CD8+ T cells from peripheral blood mononuclear cells, obtained in the first trimester of pregnancy. This CDR3 is CASSQGTGRPEGNQPQHF. For the CDR3, the DNA is TGTGCCAGCAGCCAAGGGACGGGGAGACCGGAGGGCAATCAGCCCCAGCATTTT.